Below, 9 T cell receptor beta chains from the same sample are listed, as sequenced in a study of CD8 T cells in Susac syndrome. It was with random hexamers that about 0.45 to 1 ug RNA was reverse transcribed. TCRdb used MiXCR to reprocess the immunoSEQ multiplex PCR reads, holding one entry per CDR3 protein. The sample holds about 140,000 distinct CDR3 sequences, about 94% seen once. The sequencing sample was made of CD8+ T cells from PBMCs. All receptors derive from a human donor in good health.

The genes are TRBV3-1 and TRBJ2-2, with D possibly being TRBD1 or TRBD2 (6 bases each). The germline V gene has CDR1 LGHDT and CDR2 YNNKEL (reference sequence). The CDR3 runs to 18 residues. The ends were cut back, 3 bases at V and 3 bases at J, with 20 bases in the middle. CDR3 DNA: TGTGCCAGCAGCCAGAGGGGGGTAGCTCGATTGGACACCGGGGAGCTGTTTTTT. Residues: CASSQRGVARLDTGELFF.

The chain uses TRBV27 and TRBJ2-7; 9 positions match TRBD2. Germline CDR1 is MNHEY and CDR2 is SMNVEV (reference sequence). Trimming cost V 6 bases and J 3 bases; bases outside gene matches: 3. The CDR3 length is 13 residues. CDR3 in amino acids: CASRYSGSYEQYF. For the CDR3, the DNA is TGTGCCAGCAGGTATAGCGGGAGCTACGAGCAGTACTTC.

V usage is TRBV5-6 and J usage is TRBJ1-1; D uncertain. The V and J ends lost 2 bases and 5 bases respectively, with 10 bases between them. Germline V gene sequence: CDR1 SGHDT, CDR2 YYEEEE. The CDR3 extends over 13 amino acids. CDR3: CASSFGHPTEAFF. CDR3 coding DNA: TGTGCCAGCAGCTTCGGCCATCCGACTGAAGCTTTCTTT.

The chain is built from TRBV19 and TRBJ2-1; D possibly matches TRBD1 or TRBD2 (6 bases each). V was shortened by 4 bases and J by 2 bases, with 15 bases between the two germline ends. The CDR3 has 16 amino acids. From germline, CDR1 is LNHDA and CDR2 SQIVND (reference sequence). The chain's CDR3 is CASSSPGGGPYNEQFF. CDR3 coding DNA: TGTGCCAGTAGTAGCCCAGGTGGGGGGCCCTACAATGAGCAGTTCTTC.

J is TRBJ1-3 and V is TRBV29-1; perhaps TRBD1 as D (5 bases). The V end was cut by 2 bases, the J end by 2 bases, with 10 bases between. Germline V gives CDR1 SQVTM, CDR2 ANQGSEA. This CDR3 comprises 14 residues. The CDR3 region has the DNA TGCAGCGTTGAATCCCAGGGAACTGGAAACACCATATATTTT. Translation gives CSVESQGTGNTIYF.

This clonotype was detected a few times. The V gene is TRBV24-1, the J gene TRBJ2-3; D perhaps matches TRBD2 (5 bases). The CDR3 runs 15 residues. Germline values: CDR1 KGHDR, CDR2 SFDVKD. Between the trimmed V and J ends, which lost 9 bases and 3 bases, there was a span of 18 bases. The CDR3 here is CATRSGGLRTDTQYF. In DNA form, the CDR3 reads TGTGCCACCCGAAGCGGTGGGTTGAGAACAGATACGCAGTATTTT.

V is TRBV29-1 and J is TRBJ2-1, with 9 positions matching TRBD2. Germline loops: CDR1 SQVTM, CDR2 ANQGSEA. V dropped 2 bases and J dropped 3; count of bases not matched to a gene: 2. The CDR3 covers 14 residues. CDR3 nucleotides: TGCAGCGTTGAACTAGCGGGATTCTACAATGAGCAGTTCTTC. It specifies CSVELAGFYNEQFF.

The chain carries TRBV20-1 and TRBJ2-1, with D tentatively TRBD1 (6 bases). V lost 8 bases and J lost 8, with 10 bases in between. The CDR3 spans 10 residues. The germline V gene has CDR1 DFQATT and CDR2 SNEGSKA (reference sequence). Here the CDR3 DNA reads TGCAGTAACAGGGCAGATGAGCAGTTCTTC. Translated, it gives CSNRADEQFF.

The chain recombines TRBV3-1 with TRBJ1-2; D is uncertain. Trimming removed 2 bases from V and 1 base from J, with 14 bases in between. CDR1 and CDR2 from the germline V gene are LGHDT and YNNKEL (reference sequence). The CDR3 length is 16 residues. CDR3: CASSQLPQTHNYGYTF. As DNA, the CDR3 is TGTGCCAGCAGCCAACTTCCACAGACCCATAACTATGGCTACACCTTC.